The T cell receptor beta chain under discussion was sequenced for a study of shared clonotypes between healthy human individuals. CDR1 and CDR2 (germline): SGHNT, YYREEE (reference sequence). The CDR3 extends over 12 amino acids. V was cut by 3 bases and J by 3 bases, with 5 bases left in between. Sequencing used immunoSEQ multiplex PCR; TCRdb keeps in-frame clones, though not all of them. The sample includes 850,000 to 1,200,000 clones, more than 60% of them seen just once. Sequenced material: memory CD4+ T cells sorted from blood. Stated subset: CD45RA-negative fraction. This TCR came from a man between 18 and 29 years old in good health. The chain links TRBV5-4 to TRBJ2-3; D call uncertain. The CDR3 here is CASSWATDTQYF. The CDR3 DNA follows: TGTGCCAGCAGCTGGGCTACAGATACGCAGTATTTT.